This T cell receptor (beta chain) was profiled in a study of cytomegalovirus exposure and HLA in healthy donors. Overall study results and limits: Many donors shared some public TCRs, even though most TCR sequences were rare.

The method was immunoSEQ multiplex PCR; TCRdb's version includes in-frame clones alone and lacks a portion of them. The sample yields hundreds of thousands of clones, around nine tenths seen once. The CDR3 runs to 13 residues. In germline, CDR1 is KGHSH, CDR2 LQKENI. The ends were cut back, 1 base at V and 8 bases at J, with 11 bases in the middle. Of note for this clone: Its antigen remains unidentified.

The clonotype was recovered from a woman aged 18 to 35 in good health and CMV-seronegative. Source material: PBMCs. The chain uses TRBV18 and TRBJ1-2; D not resolved. CDR3 nucleotide sequence: TGTGCCAGCTCACCACAAAAACAGAACGGCTACACCTTC. Residues: CASSPQKQNGYTF. Full variable domain (remainder filled in from reference TRBV18 and TRBJ1-2): NAGVMQNPRHLVRRRGQEARLRCSPMKGHSHVYWYRQLPEEGLKFMVYLQKENIIDESGMPKERFSAEFPKEGPSILRIQQVVRGDSAAYFCASSPQKQNGYTFGSGTRLTVV.